This T cell receptor beta chain was recorded in a study of blood T cell repertoires in COVID-19. Study as a whole: The United States, Italy and Spain were the sources of the acute and convalescent COVID-19 samples. Nucleic acid was either cDNA or gDNA, and it came from T cells, B-cell-depleted T cells, or PBMCs.

Per the original methods: Researchers report that nucleated cell counts were estimated from reference gene primer amplification. The method was immunoSEQ multiplex PCR; TCRdb's version includes in-frame clones alone and lacks a portion of them. From that table come the V and J calls and clone size; the DNA was used to work out D and trimming. This table has over 45,000 clones, roughly 84% appearing once. The CDR3 runs to 13 residues. Trimming cost V 2 bases and J 10 bases; bases outside gene matches: 7. CDR1 is SGHTA, CDR2 FQGNSA, per germline. The material sequenced was peripheral blood. This chain links TRBV7-2 with TRBJ1-1; 7 bases are a match to TRBD1. The sequence was obtained from a man between 65 and 80 years old with acute or convalescent COVID-19. The CDR3 spells CASSLQGVLVAFF. CDR3 nucleotide sequence: TGTGCCAGCAGCTTACAGGGGGTCCTAGTAGCTTTCTTT. The variable domain in full, with the rest retrieved from reference TRBV7-2 and TRBJ1-1, is GAGVSQSPSNKVTEKGKDVELRCDPISGHTALYWYRQSLGQGLEFLIYFQGNSAPDKSGLPSDRFSAERTGGSVSTLTIQRTQQEDSAVYLCASSLQGVLVAFFGQGTRLTVV.